This T cell receptor beta chain was identified in a study of T-cell memory formation after mild COVID-19. Study-wide points: CD8+ contracting clones occupied EMRA, while CD4+ ones occupied mainly CM and EM. Second-wave clones peaking on day 37 lacked confirmed SARS-CoV-2 specificity. Some responding clones appeared in pre-infection memory, suggesting cross-reactive memory joined.

This clonotype was counted only a few times. Its antigen is still unknown. The V segment lost 8 bases and the J segment 8 bases; nucleotides outside the gene matches: 11. CDR3 length equals 15 residues. UMIs and sample barcodes were carried by the TCR alpha and TCR beta cDNA libraries that 5'RACE produced using constant-segment primers. In TCRdb, the 5' RACE reads were re-called with MiXCR into one record per CDR3 protein. The table lists about 560,000 distinct CDR3 sequences, 15% to 20% of them singletons, with more than 10% in the top ten. Sequencing was carried out using PBMCs or a T cell subset sorted from them (not recorded which). This TCR was sampled from an adult woman who had mild COVID-19 (a few samples of this study predate the infection). Cell type and time point are not known. The rearrangement joins TRBV12-3 or TRBV12-4 to TRBJ1-4; the match to TRBD1 covers 10 bases. CDR3 sequence reads: CASGFFGTGDEKLFF. CDR3 in DNA: TGTGCCAGCGGGTTTTTCGGGACAGGGGACGAAAAACTGTTTTTT.